The clone carrying this T cell receptor beta chain was seen only a few times. All enrollees were about 18 to 100 years old and from around 25 US areas. Researchers sorted participants into cohorts using their self-reported clinical history. The recovered donors of Cohort 3 showed two negative PCRs, clearance, or symptom resolution. The data stem from a study of blood T cell repertoires in COVID-19. The overall study: Samples representing acute and convalescent COVID-19 were sourced from the United States, Italy and Spain.

The V end was cut by 6 bases, the J end by 3 bases, with 14 bases between. This CDR3 comprises 14 residues. The germline V gene has CDR1 MDHEN and CDR2 SYDVKM. Repertoires were generated with immunoSEQ multiplex PCR, while TCRdb's copy carries only in-frame clones and drops some. The sample carries about 370,000 clones, 75% to 90% recorded once. Sample: PBMCs or T cells enriched from blood (not recorded which). This chain links TRBV28 with TRBJ1-2; possibly TRBD1 for D (6 bases). The clonotype originates from a man aged 18-30 years who had recovered from COVID-19. CDR3 amino acids: CASRPQGPHYGYTF. For the CDR3, the DNA is TGTGCCAGCAGGCCACAGGGACCTCACTATGGCTACACCTTC.